The T cell receptor (beta chain) under discussion was sequenced for a study of cytomegalovirus exposure and HLA in healthy donors. Overall study findings and caveats: Among immune exposure information, only CMV serostatus was available. Among the sequence variants, a highly shared cluster was likely an artifact of sequencing.

The CDR3 runs 12 residues. Germline lookup yields CDR1 GTSNPN and CDR2 SVGIG (reference sequence). Between the trimmed V and J ends, which lost 2 bases and 7 bases, there was a span of 11 bases. Details on this clone: The antigen remains unidentified.

13 Jbeta primers and 60 Vbeta primers were used for the PCR. This table comes from immunoSEQ multiplex PCR, and its TCRdb copy is limited to in-frame clones, with some not included. The sample totals more than 45,000 clones. The clonotype comes from a male donor in good health and CMV-seronegative. The gene calls are TRBV30 and TRBJ1-1, with a weak D call TRBD1 (5 bases). The sequenced sample consisted of PBMCs. The CDR3 here is CAWSSGVGEAFF. CDR3 coding DNA: TGTGCCTGGAGTTCGGGGGTGGGTGAAGCTTTCTTT.